A single sample is the source of the 12 T cell receptor beta chains below, sequenced in a study of blood T cell repertoires in COVID-19. Assay used: immunoSEQ multiplex PCR; TCRdb lists only in-frame clones, some missing. The table has tens of thousands of clones, roughly 84% seen once; the top ten hold about 16%. The source material was peripheral blood. These receptors originate from a man aged 55 to 70 with COVID-19, enrolled during active disease.

V usage is TRBV5-6 and J usage is TRBJ2-5; the match to TRBD1 covers 8 bases. This CDR3 is built from 18 residues. V lost 1 base, J lost 5 bases, and 16 bases stayed unmatched. Per germline, CDR1 SGHDT and CDR2 YYEEEE. The CDR3 protein is CASSLFFSSDRGLETQYF. CDR3 sequence (DNA): TGTGCCAGCAGCTTGTTTTTCTCGAGCGACAGGGGTTTGGAGACCCAGTACTTC.

The chain is built from TRBV6-5 and TRBJ1-1; D is uncertain. V shed 4 bases and J shed 7 bases, with 4 bases lying between them. CDR1 and CDR2 (germline): MNHEY, SVGAGI. This CDR3 is 10 amino acids long. The CDR3 reads CASSSFEAFF. DNA for the CDR3: TGTGCCAGCAGTTCATTTGAAGCTTTCTTT.

This clone was counted once. The V call is TRBV27, the J call TRBJ2-3, with TRBD1 identical over 11 bases. The CDR3 totals 14 residues. Per germline, CDR1 MNHEY and CDR2 SMNVEV (reference sequence). With V trimmed by 5 bases and J by 7 bases, 5 bases remained unmatched. CDR3 residues: CASSSGTGGYTQYF. The CDR3 DNA reads as TGTGCCAGCAGTAGTGGGACAGGGGGGTATACGCAGTATTTT.

The chain is built from TRBV5-1 and TRBJ2-1, with D unresolved. The CDR3 is 16 amino acids. Germline CDR1 SGHRS, CDR2 YFSETQ. Trimming took 0 bases from V and 2 from J, leaving 12 bases between them. The CDR3 nucleotides read TGCGCCAGCAGCTTGGCCTTCGGTGGGCCCTACAATGAGCAGTTCTTC. Its protein product is CASSLAFGGPYNEQFF. The full variable domain, in which reference TRBV5-1 and TRBJ2-1 provide the parts outside the CDR3, is KAGVTQTPRYLIKTRGQQVTLSCSPISGHRSVSWYQQTPGQGLQFLFEYFSETQRNKGNFPGRFSGRQFSNSRSEMNVSTLELGDSALYLCASSLAFGGPYNEQFFGPGTRLTVL.

The gene calls are TRBV19 and TRBJ1-4, with 8 bases aligning to TRBD1. Losses at the gene ends were 7 bases for V and 4 bases for J; bases not matched to a gene: 8. Germline V gives CDR1 LNHDA, CDR2 SQIVND (reference sequence). This CDR3 has 15 amino acids. The CDR3 bases are TGTGCCAGTATCGGGTTGGGACAGGTTAATGAAAAACTGTTTTTT. Its protein is CASIGLGQVNEKLFF.

The chain uses TRBV6-5 and TRBJ2-7; TRBD2 matches 7 bases. The V segment lost 7 bases and the J segment 2 bases; nucleotides outside the gene matches: 11. This CDR3 region has 15 residues. Germline CDR1 is MNHEY and CDR2 is SVGAGI. The CDR3 is CASTNGEGRAYEQYF. CDR3 DNA sequence: TGTGCCAGCACCAACGGGGAGGGGAGGGCCTACGAGCAGTACTTC.

J is TRBJ1-1 and V is TRBV6-5; D unclear. The CDR3 is made up of 14 amino acids. The germline CDR1 and CDR2 sequences are MNHEY and SVGAGI. Trimming took off 1 base at V and 1 base at J, with 7 bases between the two ends. The CDR3 loop is CASSYWRGNTEAFF. The CDR3 region has the DNA TGTGCCAGCAGTTACTGGCGGGGGAACACTGAAGCTTTCTTT.

The chain carries TRBV21-1 and TRBJ1-1; TRBD1, the D gene given by the table, was not confirmed from the DNA. TRBV21-1 is annotated as a pseudogene. CDR3 size: 18 residues. The CDR3 DNA sequence: TGTGCCAGCAGCGGGCGTCTGAAAAAGGCCTCAACCAACACTGAAGCTTTCTTT. Its protein product is CASSGRLKKASTNTEAFF.

J is TRBJ1-4 and V is TRBV5-1; TRBD1 aligns across 9 bases. The CDR3 loop spans 15 amino acids. Losses at the gene ends were 0 bases for V and 8 bases for J; bases not matched to a gene: 5. Germline CDR1 is SGHRS and CDR2 is YFSETQ. CDR3 sequence (DNA): TGCGCCAGCAGCTTGGCCGGACAGGGGAACGAAAAACTGTTTTTT. Its translation: CASSLAGQGNEKLFF.

The chain carries TRBV2 and TRBJ2-7, with D maybe TRBD2 (5 bases). Germline CDR1 is SNHLY and CDR2 is FYNNEI. The CDR3 loop spans 16 amino acids. Between the trimmed V and J ends, which lost 4 bases and 4 bases, there was a span of 20 bases. Here the CDR3 DNA reads TGTGCCAGCAGTGGAGGAGCGGTTGATAGACTTTACGAGCAGTACTTC. It specifies CASSGGAVDRLYEQYF.

V gene TRBV7-7 combines with J gene TRBJ2-6; 8 positions agree with TRBD1. V shed 5 bases and J 2 bases; nucleotides not matched to a gene: 2. The CDR3 is 15 amino acids. CDR1 and CDR2 from the germline V gene are SSHAT and FNYEAQ (reference sequence). CDR3 sequence: CASSQDRAGANVLTF. The CDR3 DNA reads as TGTGCCAGCAGCCAGGACAGGGCTGGGGCCAACGTCCTGACTTTC.

The chain couples TRBV9 to TRBJ2-7, with D maybe TRBD2 (6 bases). V lost 0 bases and J lost 9, with 10 bases in between. Germline V gene data show CDR1 as SGDLS and CDR2 as YYNGEE. The CDR3 covers 12 residues. The DNA of the CDR3 is TGTGCCAGCAGCGTAGAGGAGGGATCGCAGTACTTC. It is translated as CASSVEEGSQYF.